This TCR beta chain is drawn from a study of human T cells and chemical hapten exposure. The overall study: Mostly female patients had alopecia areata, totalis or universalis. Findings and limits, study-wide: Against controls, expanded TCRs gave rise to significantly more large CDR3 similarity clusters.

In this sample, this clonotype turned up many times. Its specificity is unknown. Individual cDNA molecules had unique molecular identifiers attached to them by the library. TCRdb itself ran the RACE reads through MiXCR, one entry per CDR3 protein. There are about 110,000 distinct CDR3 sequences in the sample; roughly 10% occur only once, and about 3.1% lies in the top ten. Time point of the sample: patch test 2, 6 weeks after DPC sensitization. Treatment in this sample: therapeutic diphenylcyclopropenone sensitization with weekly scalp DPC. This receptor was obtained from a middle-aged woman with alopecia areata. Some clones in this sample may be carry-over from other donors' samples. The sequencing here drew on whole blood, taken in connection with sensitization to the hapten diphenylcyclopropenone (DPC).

The CDR3 nucleotides are TGCAGTGCTTCCCGGGACAGGTATGGCGAGCAGTACTTC. Translated, it gives CSASRDRYGEQYF. The genes are TRBV20-1 and TRBJ2-7; 8 positions match TRBD1. Trimming removed 5 bases from V and 6 bases from J; junction bases left unmatched: 9. Germline CDR1 reads DFQATT; CDR2 reads SNEGSKA (reference sequence). The CDR3 contains 13 residues.